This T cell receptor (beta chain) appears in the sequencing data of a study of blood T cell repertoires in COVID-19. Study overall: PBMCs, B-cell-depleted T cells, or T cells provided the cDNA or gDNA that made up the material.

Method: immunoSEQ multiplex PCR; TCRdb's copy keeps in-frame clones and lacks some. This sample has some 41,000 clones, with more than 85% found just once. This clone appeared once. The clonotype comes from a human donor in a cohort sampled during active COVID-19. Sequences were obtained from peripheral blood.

The CDR3 spells CASSQTRIIAATGELFF. The DNA for the CDR3 is TGTGCCAGCAGCCAAACCCGGATTATAGCGGCAACCGGGGAGCTGTTTTTT. The rearrangement joins TRBV3-1 (or the pseudogene TRBV3-2) to TRBJ2-2; D may be TRBD2 (6 bases). Germline V CDR1 and CDR2: LGHDT, YNNKEL (reference sequence). V was trimmed by 2 bases and J by 5 bases, leaving 18 bases between them. The CDR3 spans 17 residues.